Following are 23 T cell receptor beta chains from one sample sequenced in a study of vaccination and CD4 T cells after COVID-19. Described treatment: roughly 10-day PBMC culture with coronavirus spike peptide pools or control peptides (ViraFEST assay). These receptors' targets are unknown. At the Johns Hopkins FTIC core, DNA taken from cultured CD4+ T cells was sequenced by way of the Oncomine TCR Beta short-read assay. TCRdb called the PCR reads again in MiXCR, with one record for every CDR3 protein. Here the sample spans about 7,000 distinct CDR3 sequences, less than 60% being singletons. The specimen sequenced was CD4+ T cells from blood, cultured in vitro. The receptor source for this set is a human donor who had recovered from COVID-19.

This clonotype is large. Here the CDR3 reads CSAHRGQGAGNTIYF. The CDR3 DNA is TGCAGTGCCCACAGGGGTCAGGGGGCTGGAAACACCATATATTTT. The V and J genes are TRBV20-1 and TRBJ1-3, with 7 bases identical to TRBD1. The V and J ends lost 6 bases and 2 bases, in that order; junction bases with no gene match: 10. Germline V gene lookup returns CDR1 DFQATT and CDR2 SNEGSKA (reference sequence). The CDR3 totals 15 residues.

J is TRBJ2-7 and V is TRBV7-9; TRBD2 agrees at 11 bases. Germline CDR1 is SEHNR and CDR2 is FQNEAQ (reference sequence). This CDR3 comprises 16 residues. V lost 1 base to trimming and J lost 2 bases; unmatched junction nucleotides: 4. The CDR3 sequence is CASSLGSSGRTYEQYF. The CDR3 DNA reads as TGTGCCAGCAGCTTAGGGTCTAGCGGGAGGACCTACGAGCAGTACTTC.

The chain links TRBV12-3 or TRBV12-4 to TRBJ2-7; D perhaps matches TRBD1 (6 bases). Trimming removed 7 bases from V and 2 bases from J, with 12 bases in between. The CDR3 contains 13 residues. CDR3 coding DNA: TGTGCCAGCAACAGGGACGTCGCCTACGAGCAGTACTTC. The encoded protein is CASNRDVAYEQYF.

This sequence joins TRBV27 and TRBJ1-2; TRBD1 might be the D (6 bases). Germline lookup yields CDR1 MNHEY and CDR2 SMNVEV (reference sequence). This CDR3 is 14 amino acids long. Trimming left V 8 bases short and J 0 bases short, with 13 bases between. The CDR3, as DNA: TGTGCCAGCGAAGAAAGGGGGTCTAACTATGGCTACACCTTC. It is translated as CASEERGSNYGYTF.

CDR3 DNA sequence: TGTGCCAGCAGTTTAGTGGGCGGGAGCTCCTACGAGCAGTACTTC. Translated, it gives CASSLVGGSSYEQYF. The chain carries TRBV27 and TRBJ2-7; 7 bases are shared with TRBD2. The V and J ends lost 2 bases and 0 bases, in that order; junction bases with no gene match: 4. Germline lookup yields CDR1 MNHEY and CDR2 SMNVEV (reference sequence). The length of the CDR3 is 15 residues.

This clonotype came up a few times. The chain carries TRBV6-2 or TRBV6-3 and TRBJ2-7, with D uncertain. Trimming removed 3 bases at V and 0 bases at J, with 15 bases between. CDR1 is MNHEY, CDR2 SVGEGT, per germline. The CDR3 is 16 amino acids. The CDR3 region is CASSYRVSPISYEQYF. CDR3 sequence (DNA): TGTGCCAGCAGTTATCGGGTCTCCCCCATCTCCTACGAGCAGTACTTC.

The chain links TRBV20-1 to TRBJ1-5; the D is unclear. Germline-derived CDR1 and CDR2 are DFQATT and SNEGSKA (reference sequence). Trimming removed 2 bases from V and 4 bases from J, with 9 bases in between. The length of the CDR3 is 13 residues. The CDR3 here is CSARLGENQPQHF. In nucleotides, the CDR3 is TGCAGTGCTAGATTAGGAGAGAATCAGCCCCAGCATTTT.

This clonotype was seen a handful of times. The gene calls are TRBV27 and TRBJ1-1; 8 bases map to TRBD1. The CDR3 consists of 15 residues. Losses at the gene ends were 1 base for V and 2 bases for J; bases not matched to a gene: 3. Germline-derived CDR1 and CDR2 are MNHEY and SMNVEV (reference sequence). CDR3 in DNA: TGTGCCAGCAGTTTATTGCAGGGGGCTAACACTGAAGCTTTCTTT. Translated: CASSLLQGANTEAFF.

V and J are TRBV19 and TRBJ2-7; TRBD1 agrees at 7 bases. V dropped 5 bases and J dropped 2; count of bases not matched to a gene: 9. Germline CDR1 and CDR2: LNHDA and SQIVND (reference sequence). The CDR3 length is 15 residues. The CDR3 sequence: CASSPRTGRAYEQYF. For the CDR3, the DNA is TGTGCCAGTAGTCCCCGGACAGGCAGAGCCTACGAGCAGTACTTC.

The V call is TRBV12-3 or TRBV12-4, the J call TRBJ1-5; possibly TRBD1 for D (6 bases). V was trimmed by 4 bases and J by 2 bases, leaving 12 bases between them. This CDR3 spans 15 amino acids. CDR3 DNA: TGTGCCAGCAGTTGGGGGGGGGCTGGCAATCAGCCCCAGCATTTT. This codes for CASSWGGAGNQPQHF.

The rearrangement links TRBV18 to TRBJ1-5, with D perhaps matching TRBD1 (6 bases). The CDR3 consists of 15 residues. Between the trimmed V and J ends, which lost 6 bases and 4 bases, there was a span of 16 bases. The germline V gene has CDR1 KGHSH and CDR2 LQKENI. The CDR3 loop is CASSPGDTGNQPQHF. The CDR3 DNA reads as TGTGCCAGCTCCCCTGGGGACACTGGGAATCAGCCCCAGCATTTT.

The V and J genes are TRBV12-3 or TRBV12-4 and TRBJ1-5, with a tentative D call TRBD1 (5 bases). V gave up 6 bases and J gave up 0 bases, with 21 bases separating them. The CDR3 loop spans 18 amino acids. The CDR3 bases are TGTGCCAGCAGCGCCGGGACCATCGTCGGGGATAGCAATCAGCCCCAGCATTTT. Residues: CASSAGTIVGDSNQPQHF.

J is TRBJ2-1 and V is TRBV20-1; 9 bases are shared with TRBD2. The V segment lost 6 bases and the J segment 2 bases; nucleotides outside the gene matches: 8. Germline loops: CDR1 DFQATT, CDR2 SNEGSKA (reference sequence). The CDR3 spans 15 residues. The CDR3 coding sequence is TGCAGTGCCAGGGGCGGGAGGGGGGCCTACAATGAGCAGTTCTTC. The encoded protein is CSARGGRGAYNEQFF.

This chain joins TRBV6-2 or TRBV6-3 and TRBJ2-3, with 9 nucleotides matching TRBD1. Germline V gene lookup returns CDR1 MNHEY and CDR2 SVGEGT. The CDR3 has 17 residues. Germline trimming cut 6 bases from V and 6 bases from J; bases unmatched to any gene: 16. DNA of the CDR3: TGTGCCAGCAGCACCCCTTCAACAGGGGGCGTCGGGGATACGCAGTATTTT. Translated, it gives CASSTPSTGGVGDTQYF.

This clonotype was seen only a few times. This chain links TRBV19 with TRBJ1-1; TRBD1 aligns across 7 bases. V trimming: 3 bases; J trimming: 3 bases; junction bases outside the gene matches: 13. Germline lookup yields CDR1 LNHDA and CDR2 SQIVND (reference sequence). The CDR3 is 17 amino acids. The CDR3 sequence is CASSIARRAGGDTEAFF. CDR3 bases: TGTGCCAGTAGTATCGCCCGACGGGCAGGGGGGGACACTGAAGCTTTCTTT.

The chain is built from TRBV12-3 or TRBV12-4 and TRBJ1-2, with 9 bases that match TRBD1. This CDR3 region has 14 residues. The J segment lost 8 bases and the V segment lost 6 bases, leaving 10 bases of the junction unmatched. CDR3 bases: TGTGCCAGCAGCCCCCCGCGGGACAGGGCCGGCTACACCTTC. This codes for CASSPPRDRAGYTF.

The V gene is TRBV20-1, the J gene TRBJ1-3; 11 positions agree with TRBD1. V lost 0 bases, J lost 1 base, and 2 bases stayed unmatched. The CDR3 consists of 16 residues. Germline-derived CDR1 and CDR2 are DFQATT and SNEGSKA (reference sequence). The CDR3 spells CSAREWDRGSGNTIYF. In DNA, the CDR3 is TGCAGTGCTAGAGAATGGGACAGGGGGTCTGGAAACACCATATATTTT.

The chain links TRBV28 to TRBJ2-2, with D tentatively TRBD2 (5 bases). The CDR3 covers 16 residues. Deletions cut 4 bases from V and 4 bases from J, with 16 bases between. CDR1 MDHEN and CDR2 SYDVKM come from the germline V gene. This chain's CDR3 is CASSSFPLSGTGELFF. CDR3 coding DNA: TGTGCCAGCAGTTCCTTCCCCCTGAGCGGCACCGGGGAGCTGTTTTTT.

The sample holds a few counts of this clonotype. The V and J genes are TRBV6-2 or TRBV6-3 and TRBJ1-5; no definite D call. This CDR3 is 17 amino acids long. Germline V CDR1 and CDR2: MNHEY, SVGEGT. The V and J ends lost 0 bases and 0 bases respectively, with 12 bases between them. In nucleotides, the CDR3 is TGTGCCAGCAGTTACTCGACGGGAGTGAATAGCAATCAGCCCCAGCATTTT. Encoded protein: CASSYSTGVNSNQPQHF.

The CDR3 DNA reads TGTGCCAGCAGCCCCCGCTCGACCTACACTGAAGCTTTCTTT. This translates into CASSPRSTYTEAFF. The chain employs TRBV3-1 and TRBJ1-1; D remains unclear. The germline V gene encodes CDR1 LGHDT and CDR2 YNNKEL (reference sequence). V dropped 4 bases and J dropped 3 bases, with 12 bases sitting between them. This CDR3 comprises 14 residues.

The gene calls are TRBV20-1 and TRBJ2-7; D uncertain. V was clipped by 3 bases and J by 4 bases, with 13 bases between them. Per the germline V gene, CDR1 is DFQATT and CDR2 is SNEGSKA (reference sequence). The length of the CDR3 is 13 residues. Here the CDR3 DNA reads TGCAGTGCTAGTTACAGAGGTTTGTACGAGCAGTACTTC. Translating gives CSASYRGLYEQYF.

The V gene is TRBV20-1, the J gene TRBJ1-2; 12 bases are a match to TRBD1. This CDR3 comprises 14 residues. Germline-derived CDR1 and CDR2 are DFQATT and SNEGSKA (reference sequence). After removal of 4 bases from V and 2 bases from J, the junction contained 2 bases not matched to a gene. The CDR3 loop reads CSATGTGGNYGYTF. The CDR3 DNA follows: TGCAGTGCTACAGGGACAGGGGGCAACTATGGCTACACCTTC.

This clonotype was counted between two and nine times. The CDR3 is CASSFAGGSYEQYF. The CDR3 DNA is TGTGCCAGCAGTTTCGCGGGGGGGTCCTACGAGCAGTACTTC. The chain recombines TRBV27 with TRBJ2-7; 9 positions match TRBD2. Trimming cost V 3 bases and J 1 base; bases outside gene matches: 1. The CDR3 loop spans 14 amino acids. Germline loops: CDR1 MNHEY, CDR2 SMNVEV (reference sequence).